Below are 29 T cell receptor beta chains sequenced from a single sample in a study of OX40 agonist ivuxolimab in advanced cancers. Clones were read by immunoSEQ multiplex PCR, and TCRdb kept only the in-frame ones, dropping some. The sample has 65,000 to 75,000 clones, 90% to 95% seen once. This specimen consisted of CD4+ or CD8+ T cells sorted from blood, obtained in a trial of the OX40 agonist ivuxolimab. These receptors originate from an adult with an advanced solid tumor such as melanoma, head and neck, liver or kidney cancer.

V gene TRBV30 combines with J gene TRBJ2-7, with 9 nucleotides matching TRBD2. The CDR3 has 13 amino acids. Germline assignment: CDR1 GTSNPN and CDR2 SVGIG (reference sequence). With V trimmed by 5 bases and J by 3 bases, 5 bases remained unmatched. The CDR3, as DNA: TGTGCCTGGGGCGGGAGGGTACTCTACGAGCAGTACTTC. Its protein is CAWGGRVLYEQYF.

V gene TRBV9 combines with J gene TRBJ2-7, with TRBD1 as a possible D gene (6 bases). This CDR3 is built from 16 residues. Germline V gene lookup returns CDR1 SGDLS and CDR2 YYNGEE. V shed 0 bases and J shed 1 base, with 14 bases lying between them. The CDR3 DNA sequence: TGTGCCAGCAGCGTAGCCGGGACAAGTATTTCCTACGAGCAGTACTTC. Encoded protein: CASSVAGTSISYEQYF. Combining the CDR3 with reference TRBV9 and TRBJ2-7 gives the whole variable domain DSGVTQTPKHLITATGQRVTLRCSPRSGDLSVYWYQQSLDQGLQFLIQYYNGEERAKGNILERFSAQQFPDLHSELNLSSLELGDSALYFCASSVAGTSISYEQYFGPGTRLTVT.

The chain recombines TRBV5-4 with TRBJ2-5; D is unresolved. The closer fit of TRBJ2-7 to the DNA end suggests the J call may be wrong. CDR1 is SGHNT, CDR2 YYREEE, per germline (reference sequence). There are 16 residues in the CDR3. The CDR3 DNA reads TGTGCCAGCAGCTTGGGCTCCCGACCAACCACCTACGAGCAGTACTTC. Translating gives CASSLGSRPTTYEQYF.

The chain couples TRBV11-2 to TRBJ2-7; D may correspond to TRBD1 or TRBD2 (6 bases each). V was clipped by 0 bases and J by 7 bases, with 13 bases between them. Germline loops: CDR1 SGHAT, CDR2 FQNNGV. The length of the CDR3 is 14 residues. This chain's CDR3 is CASSLDKGGKEQYF. Here the CDR3 DNA reads TGTGCCAGCAGCTTAGATAAGGGGGGAAAGGAGCAGTACTTC.

A remark on this clone: One junction end does not reproduce the germline sequence, and a read error may be involved. The chain has TRBV25-1 and TRBJ2-5; perhaps TRBD2 as D (7 bases). The CDR3 sequence is 15 residues long. Germline CDR1 and CDR2: MGHDK and SYGVNS. DNA for the CDR3: TGTGCCAGCAGCCCCGGGGAGCGGGGACAAGAAACCCAGTACTTC. Its translation is CASSPGERGQETQYF.

This chain uses TRBV7-9 with TRBJ2-1; 13 bases line up with TRBD2. Trimming at V came to 2 bases and at J to 7 bases, leaving 8 bases not matched to a gene. CDR3 size: 17 residues. The germline gives CDR1 SEHNR, CDR2 FQNEAQ (reference sequence). The CDR3 coding sequence is TGTGCCAGCAGCTTAAAGCCAACTAGCGGGAGGGGTAATGAGCAGTTCTTC. Translation gives CASSLKPTSGRGNEQFF.

The V gene is TRBV2, the J gene TRBJ1-1; perhaps TRBD1 as D (5 bases). The CDR3 length is 14 residues. The germline V and J ends were trimmed by 11 bases and 4 bases, with 20 bases remaining between them. CDR1 SNHLY and CDR2 FYNNEI come from the germline V gene. In DNA form, the CDR3 reads TGTGCCGGAAAACTCGGCAGGGCGGGCACTGAAGCTTTCTTT. It specifies CAGKLGRAGTEAFF.

The chain employs TRBV4-3 and TRBJ1-2; D perhaps matches TRBD1 (6 bases). The CDR3 length is 16 residues. CDR1 and CDR2 (germline): LGHNA, YSLEER. V was shortened by 3 bases and J by 2 bases, with 16 bases between the two germline ends. The CDR3, as DNA: TGCGCCAGCAGCCATCTCTCAACAGGGAAGAACTATGGCTACACCTTC. This translates into CASSHLSTGKNYGYTF.

The J gene is TRBJ2-5, the V gene TRBV6-5; no firm D call. In germline, CDR1 is MNHEY, CDR2 SVGAGI. V was clipped by 7 bases and J by 11 bases, with 14 bases between them. The CDR3 sequence is 11 residues long. CDR3 DNA: TGTGCCAGCAAAAGATCTACGGAGCAGTACTTC. Its translation: CASKRSTEQYF.

The V call is TRBV19, the J call TRBJ1-3; D remains unclear. The CDR3 loop spans 13 amino acids. With 6 bases removed from V and 0 bases from J, the gap between germline ends came to 6 bases. CDR1 is LNHDA, CDR2 SQIVND, per germline (reference sequence). The CDR3 loop is CASRHSSGNTIYF. The CDR3 nucleotides are TGTGCCAGTAGACACAGCTCTGGAAACACCATATATTTT.

V gene TRBV14 combines with J gene TRBJ2-1, with 10 bases identical to TRBD2. CDR3 length: 15 amino acids. Germline CDR1 is SGHDN and CDR2 is FVKESK. J was trimmed by 7 bases and V by 4 bases; bases with no gene match: 7. CDR3 protein: CASSPLLAGNNEQFF. For the CDR3, the DNA is TGTGCCAGCAGCCCCTTACTAGCGGGAAATAATGAGCAGTTCTTC.

The chain links TRBV7-9 to TRBJ2-1; D not certain. Germline values: CDR1 SEHNR, CDR2 FQNEAQ (reference sequence). V was cut by 4 bases and J by 5 bases, with 15 bases left in between. The CDR3 loop spans 15 amino acids. The CDR3 sequence: CASSSPLRLNNEQFF. Here the CDR3 DNA reads TGTGCCAGCAGCTCCCCTTTGCGTCTGAACAATGAGCAGTTCTTC.

The chain couples TRBV10-1 to TRBJ2-1, with D tentatively TRBD1 or TRBD2 (5 bases each). The V end lost 6 bases, the J end lost 2 bases, and 14 bases lay between the germline ends. Germline V gene data show CDR1 as WNHNN and CDR2 as SYGVQD (reference sequence). This CDR3 is built from 15 residues. DNA for the CDR3: TGCGCCAGCAGCCTTAACGGGGACCCCTACAATGAGCAGTTCTTC. It translates to CASSLNGDPYNEQFF.

CDR3 DNA: TGTGCCAGCAGCCAGGGACTAGCGGGAGGGCCGGAGACCCAGTACTTC. Its protein is CASSQGLAGGPETQYF. The chain carries TRBV5-4 and TRBJ2-5; 16 bases align to TRBD2. CDR3 size: 16 residues. Germline V gene sequence: CDR1 SGHNT, CDR2 YYREEE (reference sequence). Trimming at V came to 4 bases and at J to 5 bases, leaving 5 bases not matched to a gene.

The chain couples TRBV19 to TRBJ2-3; the D gene is possibly TRBD2 (6 bases). The CDR3 runs to 16 residues. Trimming removed 7 bases at V and 0 bases at J, with 17 bases between. Germline lookup yields CDR1 LNHDA and CDR2 SQIVND (reference sequence). The CDR3 sequence: CASKQNPGLSTDTQYF. CDR3 DNA: TGTGCCAGTAAACAGAATCCGGGACTGAGCACAGATACGCAGTATTTT.

The J gene is TRBJ1-4, the V gene TRBV12-5; 7 bases match TRBD1. This CDR3 has 14 amino acids. J gave up 3 bases and V 5 bases, and 3 bases lay outside the gene matches. The germline gives CDR1 LGHNT, CDR2 FRNRAP. The CDR3 region is CASGVGTANEKLFF. As DNA, the CDR3 is TGTGCTAGTGGTGTCGGGACAGCTAATGAAAAACTGTTTTTT.

This clone was recorded a few times. V usage is TRBV7-2 and J usage is TRBJ2-5; D gene uncertain. V was trimmed by 1 base and J by 7 bases, leaving 10 bases between them. The length of the CDR3 is 13 residues. The V gene's germline CDR1 is SGHTA and CDR2 FQGNSA. The CDR3 sequence is CASSLVRSGTQYF. The DNA of the CDR3 is TGTGCCAGCAGCTTAGTGAGGTCAGGGACCCAGTACTTC.

The chain employs TRBV7-9 and TRBJ1-4; 7 positions agree with TRBD1. J was trimmed by 8 bases and V by 5 bases; bases with no gene match: 8. The CDR3 spans 14 residues. Germline V CDR1 and CDR2: SEHNR, FQNEAQ (reference sequence). The CDR3 region has the DNA TGTGCCAGCAGCCCACAGGGGCTGCGGGAAAAACTGTTTTTT. Its protein is CASSPQGLREKLFF.

This clone was recorded once. J is TRBJ2-3 and V is TRBV6-1; D might be TRBD2 (6 bases). The germline CDR1 and CDR2 sequences are MNHNS and SASEGT. Trimming left V 3 bases short and J 6 bases short, with 13 bases between. CDR3 length equals 14 residues. Here the CDR3 reads CASSEASGLDTQYF. CDR3 DNA: TGTGCCAGCAGTGAGGCAAGCGGGTTGGATACGCAGTATTTT.

The chain joins TRBV4-3 to TRBJ2-1; 7 nucleotides align to TRBD2. Germline V CDR1 and CDR2: LGHNA, YSLEER. The ends lost 1 base at V and 7 bases at J; junction bases unmatched: 10. The CDR3 has 16 amino acids. The CDR3 nucleotides read TGCGCCAGCAGCCAAGGTTGGGCGGGAGTCATTAATGAGCAGTTCTTC. This translates into CASSQGWAGVINEQFF.

The chain joins TRBV5-1 to TRBJ1-4, with D possibly matching TRBD1 (5 bases). This CDR3 contains 16 residues. Looked up from germline, CDR1 is SGHRS and CDR2 is YFSETQ. Trimming took 4 bases from V and 7 from J, leaving 20 bases between them. CDR3 sequence reads: CASSQRSWLGGEKLFF. The CDR3 DNA reads TGCGCCAGCAGCCAACGTAGCTGGCTGGGGGGTGAAAAACTGTTTTTT.

This clone has just a few counts. This rearrangement joins TRBV21-1 to TRBJ2-7; whether TRBD2, the table's D call, matches the DNA was not checked. TRBV21-1 is deemed a pseudogene. CDR3 size: 19 residues. The CDR3 DNA reads TGTGCCAGCAGCAAAGTAAAGTCGGGGGTTAATAAGTTGTGCCACGAGCAGTACTTC. Its protein product is CASSKVKSGVNKLCHEQYF.

This sequence joins TRBV7-9 and TRBJ1-2; 7 bases agree with TRBD1. The V segment lost 5 bases and the J segment 4 bases; nucleotides outside the gene matches: 4. Germline V CDR1 and CDR2: SEHNR, FQNEAQ (reference sequence). The CDR3 is 13 amino acids. The CDR3 loop is CASSQQGSYGYTF. CDR3 nucleotides: TGTGCCAGCAGCCAACAGGGGTCCTATGGCTACACCTTC.

The chain uses TRBV6-6 and TRBJ2-3; 7 bases match TRBD2. The CDR3 contains 15 residues. The germline V gene has CDR1 MNHNY and CDR2 SVGAGI (reference sequence). Trimming at V came to 2 bases and at J to 6 bases, leaving 8 bases not matched to a gene. In nucleotides, the CDR3 is TGTGCCAGCAGTTACAGGCGGGAGTCGGTGGATACGCAGTATTTT. Translated, it gives CASSYRRESVDTQYF.

The gene calls are TRBV2 and TRBJ2-1; D is ambiguous. With 5 bases removed from V and 0 bases from J, the gap between germline ends came to 14 bases. Germline CDR1 reads SNHLY; CDR2 reads FYNNEI. The CDR3 runs 16 residues. CDR3 region: CASSRSGPDSYNEQFF. In DNA form, the CDR3 reads TGTGCCAGCAGTCGGTCAGGTCCGGACTCCTACAATGAGCAGTTCTTC.

The genes are TRBV7-9 and TRBJ2-3; 8 positions agree with TRBD1. The CDR3 length is 16 residues. After removal of 5 bases from V and 6 bases from J, the junction contained 13 bases not matched to a gene. CDR1 and CDR2 from the germline V gene are SEHNR and FQNEAQ (reference sequence). The CDR3 reads CASSPPGAGGWDTQYF. The CDR3 nucleotides read TGTGCCAGCAGCCCCCCTGGGGCAGGGGGCTGGGATACGCAGTATTTT.

This clone was found once. This chain joins TRBV7-9 and TRBJ1-6; D is ambiguous. CDR1 and CDR2 from the germline V gene are SEHNR and FQNEAQ (reference sequence). V lost 1 base and J 2 bases, leaving 6 bases between the germline ends. The CDR3 loop spans 15 amino acids. The CDR3 region has the DNA TGTGCCAGCAGCTTAGACGGTGCCTATAATTCACCCCTCCACTTT. It codes for CASSLDGAYNSPLHF.

The chain links TRBV7-9 to TRBJ2-1, with 12 nucleotides matching TRBD2. With 5 bases clipped from V and 2 bases from J, the junction kept 4 bases outside the gene matches. Germline assignment: CDR1 SEHNR and CDR2 FQNEAQ (reference sequence). This CDR3 contains 16 residues. CDR3 DNA: TGTGCCAGCAGCATACTAGCGGGAGGACCCTACAATGAGCAGTTCTTC. The encoded protein is CASSILAGGPYNEQFF.

This clone was picked up one time. This sequence joins TRBV10-1 and TRBJ2-7; 14 bases match TRBD2. Germline assignment: CDR1 WNHNN and CDR2 SYGVQD (reference sequence). CDR3 length equals 16 residues. The ends lost 5 bases at V and 3 bases at J; junction bases unmatched: 6. DNA of the CDR3: TGCGCCAGCAGTCGAGGGACTAGCGGGAGCTACTACGAGCAGTACTTC. Encoded protein: CASSRGTSGSYYEQYF.